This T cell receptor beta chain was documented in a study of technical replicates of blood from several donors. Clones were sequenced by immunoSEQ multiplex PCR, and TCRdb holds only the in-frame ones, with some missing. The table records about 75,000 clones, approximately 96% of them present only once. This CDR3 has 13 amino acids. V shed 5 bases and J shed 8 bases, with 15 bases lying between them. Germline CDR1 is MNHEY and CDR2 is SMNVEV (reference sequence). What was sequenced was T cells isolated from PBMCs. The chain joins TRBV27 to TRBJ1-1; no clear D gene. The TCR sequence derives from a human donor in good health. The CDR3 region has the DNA TGTGCCAGCAGTCCGTTCGGATCGGGGGAAGCTTTCTTT. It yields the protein CASSPFGSGEAFF.